Listed below are T cell receptor beta chains from one sample, sequenced in a study of human T cells and chemical hapten exposure. TCRdb passed the RACE reads through MiXCR, listing each CDR3 protein once. The repertoire holds about 82,000 distinct CDR3 sequences, with about 10% as singletons. Material: whole blood, obtained in connection with sensitization to the hapten diphenylcyclopropenone (DPC). The receptors were sampled from a woman between 45 and 65 years old with alopecia areata. Some clones in this sample may be carry-over from other donors' samples. Both conserved end residues are part of each CDR3. The order of the fields is D gene, clone size, V gene, J gene, CDR3 DNA, CDR3 protein. A D gene is named only where the DNA matches it firmly. The size of a clone is reported for some rows only, either as once, few or many, or as a class for expanded clones.

d_call: .
clone_size: .
v_call: TRBV6-2/TRBV6-3
j_call: TRBJ2-3
cdr3_nt: TGTGCCAGCAGTTCCCGGGTAGCGGTCCAGGGGGATACGCAGTATTTT
cdr3_aa: CASSSRVAVQGDTQYF

d_call: TRBD1
clone_size: .
v_call: TRBV2
j_call: TRBJ1-1
cdr3_nt: TGTGCCAGCACCCCGGACAGGGGGAACACTGAAGCTTTCTTT
cdr3_aa: CASTPDRGNTEAFF

d_call: .
clone_size: few
v_call: TRBV20-1
j_call: TRBJ1-1
cdr3_nt: TGCAGTGAACCGGGGAACACTGAAGCTTTCTTT
cdr3_aa: CSEPGNTEAFF

d_call: TRBD1
clone_size: many
v_call: TRBV18
j_call: TRBJ1-6
cdr3_nt: TGTGCCAGCTCACCCGGGACAGGGAATAATTCACCCCTCCACTTT
cdr3_aa: CASSPGTGNNSPLHF

d_call: .
clone_size: .
v_call: TRBV7-9
j_call: TRBJ2-2
cdr3_nt: TGTGCCAGCAGCTCGCCTACCACCGGGGAGCTGTTTTTT
cdr3_aa: CASSSPTTGELFF

d_call: .
clone_size: many
v_call: TRBV2
j_call: TRBJ2-7
cdr3_nt: TGTGCCAGCACCGAAGGCCCCATATACGAGCAGTACTTC
cdr3_aa: CASTEGPIYEQYF

d_call: .
clone_size: .
v_call: TRBV10-3
j_call: TRBJ2-7
cdr3_nt: TGTGCCATCAGTGAGTCCAGCGTGTCCCACGAGCAGTACTTC
cdr3_aa: CAISESSVSHEQYF

d_call: .
clone_size: .
v_call: TRBV5-1
j_call: TRBJ2-7
cdr3_nt: TGCGCCAGCAGCTCTAAGAGCTACGAGCAGTACTTC
cdr3_aa: CASSSKSYEQYF

d_call: .
clone_size: few
v_call: TRBV18
j_call: TRBJ2-1
cdr3_nt: TGTGCCAGCTCACCGGGACAAACCAATGAGCAGTTCTTC
cdr3_aa: CASSPGQTNEQFF

d_call: .
clone_size: .
v_call: TRBV5-4
j_call: TRBJ1-4
cdr3_nt: TGTGCCAGCAGCTTGCTACCCGGTGCAGGCTCTAATGAAAAACTGTTTTTT
cdr3_aa: CASSLLPGAGSNEKLFF

d_call: .
clone_size: .
v_call: TRBV29-1
j_call: TRBJ2-2
cdr3_nt: TGCAGCGTTGGACTTTCCGGGGAGCTGTTTTTT
cdr3_aa: CSVGLSGELFF

d_call: TRBD1
clone_size: few
v_call: TRBV2
j_call: TRBJ2-1
cdr3_nt: TGTGCCAGCAGTGAGGTGACAGGGGGCGGGAATGAGCAGTTCTTC
cdr3_aa: CASSEVTGGGNEQFF

d_call: TRBD1
clone_size: many
v_call: TRBV6-5
j_call: TRBJ1-2
cdr3_nt: TGTGCCAGCACCCAAGGGACAGGGGATTACTATGGCTACACCTTC
cdr3_aa: CASTQGTGDYYGYTF

d_call: .
clone_size: once
v_call: TRBV27
j_call: TRBJ2-6
cdr3_nt: TGTGCCAGCAAGTTCGGCGGGGTCTCTGGGGCCAACGTCCTGACTTTC
cdr3_aa: CASKFGGVSGANVLTF